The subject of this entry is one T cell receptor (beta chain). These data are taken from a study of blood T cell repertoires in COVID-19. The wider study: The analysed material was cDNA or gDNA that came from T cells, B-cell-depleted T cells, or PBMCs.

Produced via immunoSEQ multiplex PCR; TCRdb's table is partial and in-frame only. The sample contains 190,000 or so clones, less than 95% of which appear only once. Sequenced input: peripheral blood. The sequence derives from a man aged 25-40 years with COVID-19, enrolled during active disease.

The CDR3 region is CASSLTGQGTGELFF. In DNA, the CDR3 is TGTGCCAGCAGCTTAACGGGACAGGGGACCGGGGAGCTGTTTTTT. The chain recombines TRBV7-3 with TRBJ2-2; 10 bases agree with TRBD1. Germline V gives CDR1 SGHTA, CDR2 FQGTGA. CDR3 length: 15 amino acids. V lost 0 bases to trimming and J lost 5 bases; unmatched junction nucleotides: 0.